These 20 T cell receptor beta chains were all obtained from the same sample, sequenced in a study of blood T cells in healthy people across ages (dated by TCRdb to between 2014 and 2017). The method behind the library was 5' RACE. Sequencer: Illumina HiSeq 2500. The second PCR ran for roughly 7 to 12 cycles and used a J-beta primer mix along with a sample-barcoded 5' primer. TCRdb reanalyzed the raw reads on its own, using fastp at Q25 for trimming and MiXCR for clone calling, and kept in-frame beta chains. Each record represents a unique CDR3 protein, reported with the most common genes and DNA among its rows. This sample gives 800,000 to 950,000 distinct CDR3 sequences in total; just under 30% of them show up just once. Together, the top ten hold roughly 10% of the sample. These same data were also listed under a study on T cells of mothers and their children.

Specimen: blood. The source of these receptors is a woman between 35 and 50 years old in good health.

This chain links TRBV10-3 with TRBJ1-6, with 7 bases aligning to TRBD1. The J segment lost 10 bases and the V segment lost 6 bases, leaving 6 bases of the junction unmatched. The CDR3 consists of 13 residues. Germline V gives CDR1 ENHRY, CDR2 SYGVKD. The CDR3 nucleotides read TGTGCCATCAGGGGCGACAGGGAATCACCCCTCCACTTT. Translating it yields CAIRGDRESPLHF.

Concerning this clonotype: An end of the junction differs from the germline gene, which may be a read error. CDR3 protein: CGSTSAGSNQPQHF. The CDR3 coding sequence is TGTGGCAGCACTTCGGCGGGTAGCAATCAGCCCCAGCATTTT. The chain couples TRBV28 to TRBJ1-5; D remains ambiguous. This CDR3 is built from 14 residues. Germline-derived CDR1 and CDR2 are MDHEN and SYDVKM.

The chain combines TRBV12-3 or TRBV12-4 with TRBJ1-1; TRBD1 matches 10 bases. The CDR3 spans 15 residues. V trimming: 6 bases; J trimming: 4 bases; junction bases outside the gene matches: 8. Written as DNA, the CDR3 is TGTGCCAGCAGCCGCCCCGGGACAGGGGTCACTGAAGCTTTCTTT. Translated, it gives CASSRPGTGVTEAFF.

On this clonotype itself: It may be a read error: a sequence one base away is much more abundant. The chain carries TRBV10-3 and TRBJ2-4, with 9 bases fitting TRBD1. The CDR3 totals 14 residues. CDR1 is ENHRY, CDR2 SYGVKD, per germline. The CDR3 sequence: CTTTWTGANREQYF. The CDR3 nucleotides are TGTACCACTACCTGGACAGGGGCAAACAGGGAGCAGTACTTC.

This clonotype was picked up a small number of times. The rearrangement links TRBV7-9 to TRBJ2-7, with TRBD1 matching 9 bases. The V and J ends lost 4 bases and 4 bases, in that order; junction bases with no gene match: 11. The CDR3 totals 16 residues. Germline V lookup: CDR1 SEHNR, CDR2 FQNEAQ (reference sequence). The CDR3 loop reads CASSYTPAGQGYEQYF. CDR3 nucleotide sequence: TGTGCCAGCAGCTATACCCCGGCTGGACAGGGGTACGAGCAGTACTTC.

This clonotype occurred a few times. Compared with germline, one end of the junction differs, possibly owing to a read error. This chain links TRBV7-2 with TRBJ2-7; 11 nucleotides match TRBD2. This CDR3 is 14 amino acids long. Germline V CDR1 and CDR2: SGHTA, FQGNSA. The DNA for the CDR3 is TGTGCCAGCAGCATAGCGGGGGGGCTGGACGAGCAGTACTTC. Its protein is CASSIAGGLDEQYF.

The sample holds a few counts of this clonotype. In nucleotides, the CDR3 is TGTGCCAGCAGCCAAGATCCCCCCCACGCGCGGGGGGTCACAGATACGCAGTATTTT. It codes for CASSQDPPHARGVTDTQYF. The chain joins TRBV3-1 to TRBJ2-3; 8 positions agree with TRBD2. The CDR3 is 19 amino acids. Germline V gives CDR1 LGHDT, CDR2 YNNKEL (reference sequence). After removal of 0 bases from V and 2 bases from J, the junction contained 13 bases not matched to a gene.

The genes are TRBV20-1 and TRBJ2-3; a weak D match, TRBD2 (6 bases). There are 12 residues in the CDR3. The germline CDR1 and CDR2 sequences are DFQATT and SNEGSKA (reference sequence). CDR3 in DNA: TGCAGCCTAAGCGGGTCGACAGATACGCAGTATTTT. This sequence encodes CSLSGSTDTQYF.

Remarks on this clonotype: This sequence may be a read error, since a much larger clone differs from it by one base. CDR3 DNA: TGTGCCAGCAGCTTAGGTCAGGGGGGGTGGAATGAGCAGTACTTC. Translating it yields CASSLGQGGWNEQYF. This chain joins TRBV7-2 and TRBJ2-5; tentatively, D is TRBD1 or TRBD2 (7 bases each). Deletions cut 1 base from V and 11 bases from J, with 20 bases between. The CDR3 length is 15 residues. Germline V gene data show CDR1 as SGHTA and CDR2 as FQGNSA.

V is TRBV7-9 and J is TRBJ2-1; weak D call: TRBD2 (5 bases). This CDR3 spans 13 amino acids. Germline V gene data show CDR1 as SEHNR and CDR2 as FQNEAQ (reference sequence). V lost 7 bases and J lost 3, with 10 bases in between. This chain's CDR3 is CASTSLGYNEQFF. The CDR3 DNA reads as TGTGCCAGCACTAGCCTGGGCTACAATGAGCAGTTCTTC.

This clonotype was seen a few times. Germline and junction disagree at one end, which may indicate a read error. This sequence joins TRBV2 and TRBJ2-7, with D tentatively TRBD1 (5 bases). Looked up from germline, CDR1 is SNHLY and CDR2 is FYNNEI. CDR3 size: 15 residues. CDR3 DNA sequence: TGTGCCAGCTGTGAAGGGCCAACAGGCTCCTACGAGCAGTACTTC. Its protein product is CASCEGPTGSYEQYF.

This clonotype was seen a few times. The V call is TRBV13, the J call TRBJ2-2; D is perhaps TRBD1 or TRBD2 (5 bases each). The germline CDR1 and CDR2 sequences are PRHDT and FYEKMQ (reference sequence). Trimming left V 5 bases short and J 4 bases short, with 17 bases between. The CDR3 runs to 16 residues. CDR3 protein: CASSLPRGAGTGELFF. The CDR3 DNA sequence: TGTGCCAGCAGCCTCCCCCGAGGGGCGGGCACCGGGGAGCTGTTTTTT.

This clonotype was detected only a few times. The rearrangement links TRBV4-3 to TRBJ1-5; no clear D. The CDR3 consists of 16 residues. CDR1 and CDR2 (germline): LGHNA, YSLEER. V gave up 0 bases and J gave up 0 bases, with 9 bases separating them. The DNA of the CDR3 is TGCGCCAGCAGCCAAGATTGGAGTGCTAGCAATCAGCCCCAGCATTTT. As protein: CASSQDWSASNQPQHF.

This clonotype was seen ten or more times. The V and J genes are TRBV7-2 and TRBJ2-7, with unresolved D. The CDR3 sequence is 11 residues long. CDR1 is SGHTA and CDR2 is FQGNSA in the germline V gene. Deletions cut 4 bases from V and 3 bases from J, with 4 bases between. CDR3 in amino acids: CASSSIYEQYF. Written as DNA, the CDR3 is TGTGCCAGCAGCTCTATCTACGAGCAGTACTTC.

This clonotype was counted only a few times. The chain employs TRBV12-3 or TRBV12-4 and TRBJ2-1, with 7 bases that match TRBD2. Unmatched junction bases numbered 20, after V lost 6 bases and J lost 0 bases. The length of the CDR3 is 20 residues. For the CDR3, the DNA is TGTGCCAGCAGGACCGATGGCGGGGGAGTCCTCTCGAGCTCCTACAATGAGCAGTTCTTC. Protein sequence: CASRTDGGGVLSSSYNEQFF.

There are a few counts of this clonotype. In DNA, the CDR3 is TGTGCCAGCAGCTTTTGGGGCCCTACTAGCGGGCTTACCTACGAGCAGTACTTC. Its translation is CASSFWGPTSGLTYEQYF. The chain links TRBV7-8 to TRBJ2-7; 9 nucleotides match TRBD2. The CDR3 has 18 amino acids. Germline V gene lookup returns CDR1 SGHVS and CDR2 FQNEAQ. After removal of 3 bases from V and 2 bases from J, the junction contained 14 bases not matched to a gene.

This sequence joins TRBV20-1 and TRBJ2-7; no firm D call. Germline CDR1 and CDR2: DFQATT and SNEGSKA (reference sequence). The CDR3 covers 11 residues. The ends were cut back, 2 bases at V and 2 bases at J, with 4 bases in the middle. The chain's CDR3 is CSARHTYEQYF. The CDR3, as DNA: TGCAGTGCTAGACATACCTACGAGCAGTACTTC.

This clonotype was seen repeatedly, ten times or more. This chain links TRBV10-3 with TRBJ1-5, with unresolved D. This CDR3 contains 13 residues. Germline loops: CDR1 ENHRY, CDR2 SYGVKD. The ends were cut back, 8 bases at V and 0 bases at J, with 8 bases in the middle. The chain's CDR3 is CAIGADSNQPQHF. The CDR3 region has the DNA TGTGCCATCGGAGCGGATAGCAATCAGCCCCAGCATTTT.

V and J are TRBV20-1 and TRBJ2-7; 9 bases agree with TRBD2. The DNA end lines up better with TRBJ2-4; the J call may be wrong. The CDR3 runs to 14 residues. The V gene's germline CDR1 is DFQATT and CDR2 SNEGSKA (reference sequence). Here the CDR3 reads CSAMEPGTSYIQYF. The CDR3 DNA reads TGCAGTGCTATGGAACCCGGGACTAGCTACATTCAGTACTTC.

This clonotype came up many times. The V call is TRBV7-2, the J call TRBJ2-5; TRBD2 matches 8 bases. V lost 5 bases, J lost 5 bases, and 4 bases stayed unmatched. This CDR3 has 13 residues. Germline CDR1 SGHTA, CDR2 FQGNSA. The CDR3 here is CASSPLAAETQYF. DNA of the CDR3: TGTGCCAGCAGCCCACTAGCGGCGGAGACCCAGTACTTC.